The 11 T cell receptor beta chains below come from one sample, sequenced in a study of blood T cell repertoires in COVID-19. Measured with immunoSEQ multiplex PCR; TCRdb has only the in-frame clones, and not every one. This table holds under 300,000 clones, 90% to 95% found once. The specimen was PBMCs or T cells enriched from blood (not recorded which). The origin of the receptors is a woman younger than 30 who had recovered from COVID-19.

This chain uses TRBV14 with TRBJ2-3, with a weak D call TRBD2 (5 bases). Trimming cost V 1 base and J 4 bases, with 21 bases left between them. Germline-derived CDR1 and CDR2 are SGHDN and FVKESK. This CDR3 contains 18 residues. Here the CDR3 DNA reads TGTGCCAGCAGCCAAGCCTTCGCTTCCCTAGCCTCGCCAGATACGCAGTATTTT. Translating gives CASSQAFASLASPDTQYF.

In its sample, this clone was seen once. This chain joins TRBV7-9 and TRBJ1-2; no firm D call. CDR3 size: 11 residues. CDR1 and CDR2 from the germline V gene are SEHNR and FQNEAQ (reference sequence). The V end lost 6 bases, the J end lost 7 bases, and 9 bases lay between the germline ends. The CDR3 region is CASSLGSGYTF. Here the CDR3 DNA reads TGTGCCAGCAGTCTAGGAAGTGGCTACACCTTC.

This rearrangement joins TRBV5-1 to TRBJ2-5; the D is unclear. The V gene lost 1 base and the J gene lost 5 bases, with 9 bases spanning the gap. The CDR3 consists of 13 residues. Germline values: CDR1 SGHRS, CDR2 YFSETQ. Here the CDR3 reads CASSLMGSETQYF. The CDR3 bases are TGCGCCAGCAGCTTGATGGGCTCGGAGACCCAGTACTTC.

The CDR3 region has the DNA TGTGCCAGCAGTTACGCCGACAGGCCCTATGGCTACACCTTC. Its translation: CASSYADRPYGYTF. This chain connects TRBV6-5 to TRBJ1-2, with D maybe TRBD1 (6 bases). The germline V and J ends were trimmed by 2 bases and 4 bases, with 11 bases remaining between them. The CDR3 contains 14 residues. CDR1 and CDR2 (germline): MNHEY, SVGAGI.

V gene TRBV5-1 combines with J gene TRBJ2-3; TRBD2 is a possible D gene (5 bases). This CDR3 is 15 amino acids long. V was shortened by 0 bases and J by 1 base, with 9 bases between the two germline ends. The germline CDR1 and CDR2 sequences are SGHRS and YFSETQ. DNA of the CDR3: TGCGCCAGCAGCTTGGCCTCGCGGGGCACAGATACGCAGTATTTT. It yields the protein CASSLASRGTDTQYF.

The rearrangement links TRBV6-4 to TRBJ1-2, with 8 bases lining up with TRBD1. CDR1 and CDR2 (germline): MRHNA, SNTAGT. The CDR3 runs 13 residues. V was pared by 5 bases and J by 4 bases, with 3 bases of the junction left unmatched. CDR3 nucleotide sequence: TGTGCCAGCAGTAGGACAGGGAGCTATGGCTACACCTTC. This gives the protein CASSRTGSYGYTF.

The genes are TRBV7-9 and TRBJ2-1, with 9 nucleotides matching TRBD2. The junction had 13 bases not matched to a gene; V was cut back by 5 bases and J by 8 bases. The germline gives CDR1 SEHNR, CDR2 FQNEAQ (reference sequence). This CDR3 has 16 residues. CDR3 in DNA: TGTGCCAGCAGCCCACGGGGAGCGGGGGGTCCCGATGAGCAGTTCTTC. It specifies CASSPRGAGGPDEQFF.

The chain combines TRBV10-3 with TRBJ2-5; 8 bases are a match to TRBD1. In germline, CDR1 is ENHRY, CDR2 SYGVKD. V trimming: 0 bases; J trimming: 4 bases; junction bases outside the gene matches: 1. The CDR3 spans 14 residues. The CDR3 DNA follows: TGTGCCATCAGTGAGTCGACAGGGGTAGAGACCCAGTACTTC. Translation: CAISESTGVETQYF.

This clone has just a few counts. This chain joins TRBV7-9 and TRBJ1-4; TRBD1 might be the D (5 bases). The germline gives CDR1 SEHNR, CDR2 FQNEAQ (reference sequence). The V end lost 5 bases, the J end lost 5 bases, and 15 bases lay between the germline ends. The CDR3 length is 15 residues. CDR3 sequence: CASSPRDGRNEKLFF. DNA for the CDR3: TGTGCCAGCAGCCCCCGGGACGGGAGAAATGAAAAACTGTTTTTT.

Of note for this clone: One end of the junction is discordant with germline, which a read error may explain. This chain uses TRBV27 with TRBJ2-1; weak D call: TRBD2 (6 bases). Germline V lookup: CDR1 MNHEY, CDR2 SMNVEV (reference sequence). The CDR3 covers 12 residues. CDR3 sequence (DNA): TGTGCCAGCATGGGTAGCGGCTGGACACCTATCTTC. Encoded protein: CASMGSGWTPIF.

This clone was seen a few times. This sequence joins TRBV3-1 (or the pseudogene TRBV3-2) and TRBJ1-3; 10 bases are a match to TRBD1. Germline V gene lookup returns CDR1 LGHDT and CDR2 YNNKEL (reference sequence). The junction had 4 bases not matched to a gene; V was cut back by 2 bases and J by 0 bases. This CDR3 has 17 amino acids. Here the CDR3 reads CASSQLTGGSSGNTIYF. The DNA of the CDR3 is TGTGCCAGCAGCCAACTGACAGGGGGCAGCTCTGGAAACACCATATATTTT.